The 10 T cell receptor beta chains reported below all come from one sample, sequenced in a study of response to subunit inactivated influenza vaccine. TCRdb redid the calling of the RT-PCR reads with MiXCR, one entry per CDR3 protein. The sample records just under 550,000 distinct CDR3 sequences, less than 25% being singletons. These data are also associated with another study on T cells expressing NK-cell markers. Turning to that study: TCR beta cDNA was generated via 5'RACE template switching incorporating UMIs.

This sample comprised CD4+ T cells sorted from PBMCs, obtained roughly 12 days after vaccination. These receptors came from a man aged 50-60 years who received an inactivated influenza vaccine.

This clonotype has more than one count but fewer than ten. This chain connects TRBV12-3 or TRBV12-4 to TRBJ2-3, with TRBD2 matching 11 bases. The trim removed 4 bases at V and 4 bases at J, leaving 7 bases unmatched. The CDR3 has 16 amino acids. CDR3 protein: CASSSALAGDSDTQYF. The DNA for the CDR3 is TGTGCCAGCAGTTCAGCACTAGCGGGAGATTCAGATACGCAGTATTTT.

V gene TRBV4-2 combines with J gene TRBJ2-2; 8 bases map to TRBD2. This CDR3 has 16 amino acids. V shed 3 bases, J shed 0 bases, and the junction held 3 bases outside the gene matches. Looked up from germline, CDR1 is LGHNA and CDR2 is YNFKEQ. The CDR3 DNA reads TGTGCCAGCAGCCATTCGGGGGGGCCGAACACCGGGGAGCTGTTTTTT. It is translated as CASSHSGGPNTGELFF.

This clonotype has more than one count but fewer than ten. One end of the junction is discordant with germline, which a read error may explain. This rearrangement joins TRBV7-7 to TRBJ2-5; no reliable D call. Germline V lookup: CDR1 SSHAT, CDR2 FNYEAQ (reference sequence). The CDR3 consists of 14 residues. The CDR3 protein is CASSQDLYQETQYF. The CDR3 nucleotides read TGTGCTAGCAGCCAAGACTTGTACCAAGAGACCCAGTACTTC.

The chain uses TRBV11-2 and TRBJ2-1; D may correspond to TRBD1 or TRBD2 (6 bases each). Germline V gives CDR1 SGHAT, CDR2 FQNNGV. The CDR3 runs to 16 residues. V lost 5 bases and J lost 7, with 21 bases in between. The CDR3 is CASSLMEWGARNEQFF. CDR3 DNA sequence: TGTGCCAGCAGCCTAATGGAGTGGGGGGCCAGGAATGAGCAGTTCTTC. Combining the CDR3 with reference TRBV11-2 and TRBJ2-1 gives the whole variable domain EAGVAQSPRYKIIEKRQSVAFWCNPISGHATLYWYQQILGQGPKLLIQFQNNGVVDDSQLPKDRFSAERLKGVDSTLKIQPAKLEDSAVYLCASSLMEWGARNEQFFGPGTRLTVL.

This clonotype has a handful of counts. J is TRBJ2-3 and V is TRBV7-9; 9 bases are shared with TRBD2. Germline CDR1 SEHNR, CDR2 FQNEAQ (reference sequence). The CDR3 has 15 amino acids. With 5 bases clipped from V and 0 bases from J, the junction kept 3 bases outside the gene matches. CDR3 in DNA: TGTGCCAGCAGCGGACTAGCGCGAAGCACAGATACGCAGTATTTT. Translated, it gives CASSGLARSTDTQYF.

This clonotype has a handful of counts. The V call is TRBV4-2, the J call TRBJ2-2; no definite D call. The V gene's germline CDR1 is LGHNA and CDR2 YNFKEQ. The germline V and J ends were trimmed by 0 bases and 6 bases, with 14 bases remaining between them. The CDR3 spans 16 residues. The CDR3 region has the DNA TGTGCCAGCAGCCAAGATTCCGCAGTTCTCCCCGGGGAGCTGTTTTTT. It encodes CASSQDSAVLPGELFF.

The chain carries TRBV5-1 and TRBJ1-4; D possibly corresponds to TRBD1 (5 bases). Germline V gives CDR1 SGHRS, CDR2 YFSETQ. This CDR3 spans 15 amino acids. Trimming left V 3 bases short and J 5 bases short, with 14 bases between. As DNA, the CDR3 is TGCGCCAGCAGCTGGGGGACGGCTGGGAATGAAAAACTGTTTTTT. It translates to CASSWGTAGNEKLFF.

This clonotype appeared a few times. The chain combines TRBV7-9 with TRBJ2-5, with no clear D. This CDR3 is 14 amino acids long. Germline values: CDR1 SEHNR, CDR2 FQNEAQ (reference sequence). Between the trimmed V and J ends, which lost 5 bases and 2 bases, there was a span of 12 bases. The DNA for the CDR3 is TGTGCCAGCAGCGCCCTAGGTTTGCAAGAGACCCAGTACTTC. Translating gives CASSALGLQETQYF.

This clonotype was recorded a few times. The V and J genes are TRBV30 and TRBJ2-1; the D call may be TRBD1 or TRBD2 (5 bases each). Trimming took off 2 bases at V and 9 bases at J, with 20 bases between the two ends. CDR1 is GTSNPN, CDR2 SVGIG, per germline (reference sequence). The CDR3 has 15 amino acids. The CDR3 region has the DNA TGTGCCTGGAGTCGGGCCGGGACGGGGAGAGGTGAGCAGTTCTTC. Translation gives CAWSRAGTGRGEQFF.

This chain connects TRBV6-2 or TRBV6-3 to TRBJ2-2; D is uncertain. Trimming pared 0 bases from V and 1 base from J, leaving 12 bases between. From germline, CDR1 is MNHEY and CDR2 SVGEGT. The CDR3 contains 17 residues. DNA of the CDR3: TGTGCCAGCAGTTACTCGAGTTTAACCTGGAACACCGGGGAGCTGTTTTTT. It codes for CASSYSSLTWNTGELFF.